The 11 T cell receptor beta chains below come from one sample, sequenced in a study of T cell responses to AZD1222 COVID-19 vaccine. Sequencing was performed with immunoSEQ multiplex PCR; in TCRdb, only in-frame clones are kept and a portion is missing. The sample lists 150,000 to 200,000 clones, about 90% occurring once. Specimen: peripheral blood, collected 28 days after the second dose of the MenACWY control vaccine. The receptors derive from an adult who received the MenACWY meningococcal vaccine as a control.

The V and J genes are TRBV6-5 and TRBJ2-2; TRBD1 might be the D (5 bases). CDR1 is MNHEY and CDR2 is SVGAGI in the germline V gene. The CDR3 is made up of 14 amino acids. V was pared by 7 bases and J by 5 bases, with 14 bases between. This CDR3 reads CASIMWGGTGELFF. CDR3 nucleotides: TGTGCCAGCATCATGTGGGGCGGTACCGGGGAGCTGTTTTTT.

This clone was seen a handful of times. This sequence joins TRBV7-8 and TRBJ1-5, with D hard to call. Trimming took off 1 base at V and 3 bases at J, with 10 bases between the two ends. Germline V gene lookup returns CDR1 SGHVS and CDR2 FQNEAQ. The CDR3 is 15 amino acids. As DNA, the CDR3 is TGTGCCAGCAGCTTAGTCCGTGACCTCAATCAGCCCCAGCATTTT. Its protein is CASSLVRDLNQPQHF.

The CDR3 here is CAGSGNNYGYTF. The CDR3, as DNA: TGTGCCGGGTCCGGGAATAACTATGGCTACACCTTC. The chain carries TRBV28 and TRBJ1-2; D remains ambiguous. This CDR3 is built from 12 residues. Trimming removed 11 bases at V and 1 base at J, with 11 bases between. Looked up from germline, CDR1 is MDHEN and CDR2 is SYDVKM.

The chain has TRBV15 and TRBJ1-2, with D unresolved. Germline V gene sequence: CDR1 LNHNV, CDR2 YYDKDF (reference sequence). The CDR3 is 12 amino acids. The V end was cut by 1 base, the J end by 4 bases, with 4 bases between. The CDR3: CATSRGAYGYTF. CDR3 sequence (DNA): TGTGCCACCAGCAGAGGGGCCTATGGCTACACCTTC.

The sample holds one count of this clone. The rearrangement links TRBV29-1 to TRBJ1-2; 7 bases align to TRBD1. The ends lost 4 bases at V and 4 bases at J; junction bases unmatched: 0. CDR1 SQVTM and CDR2 ANQGSEA come from the germline V gene. The CDR3 totals 11 residues. The CDR3 coding sequence is TGCAGCGTTGGGGACAGCTATGGCTACACCTTC. It encodes CSVGDSYGYTF.

V gene TRBV3-1 (or the pseudogene TRBV3-2) combines with J gene TRBJ1-2, with D possibly matching TRBD1 (6 bases). Germline-derived CDR1 and CDR2 are LGHDT and YNNKEL (reference sequence). The ends were cut back, 3 bases at V and 0 bases at J, with 17 bases in the middle. This CDR3 has 17 residues. This chain's CDR3 is CASSHWEAGTTNYGYTF. CDR3 DNA: TGTGCCAGCAGCCATTGGGAGGCCGGGACAACTAACTATGGCTACACCTTC.

The V gene is TRBV6-1, the J gene TRBJ2-2, with D perhaps TRBD2 (6 bases). Trimming shortened V by 0 bases and J by 3 bases, and 17 bases separated the two germline ends. The CDR3 spans 18 residues. Germline V CDR1 and CDR2: MNHNS, SASEGT. CDR3 bases: TGTGCCAGCAGTGAAGCGGTGGGTATGGAGGGAGACACCGGGGAGCTGTTTTTT. Its translation: CASSEAVGMEGDTGELFF.

The chain combines TRBV28 with TRBJ2-7; possible D gene TRBD2, 5 bases. The germline V gene encodes CDR1 MDHEN and CDR2 SYDVKM. This CDR3 is 13 amino acids long. V was trimmed by 8 bases and J by 2 bases, leaving 13 bases between them. CDR3 bases: TGTGCCAGCGGAGAGGGCCGCCCCTACGAGCAGTACTTC. It specifies CASGEGRPYEQYF.

The chain recombines TRBV10-3 with TRBJ2-1, with D possibly matching TRBD1 (6 bases). Germline V gives CDR1 ENHRY, CDR2 SYGVKD. The CDR3 extends over 13 amino acids. The V end was cut by 6 bases, the J end by 8 bases, with 14 bases between. The CDR3, as DNA: TGTGCCATCAGATTACAGGGTAACGATGAGCAGTTCTTC. It codes for CAIRLQGNDEQFF.

This chain joins TRBV7-3 and TRBJ1-2; the D gene is possibly TRBD1 (5 bases). V lost 4 bases and J 8 bases, leaving 17 bases between the germline ends. Germline V gene lookup returns CDR1 SGHTA and CDR2 FQGTGA. CDR3 length: 14 amino acids. The chain's CDR3 is CASSSEGQVSGYTF. The CDR3, as DNA: TGTGCCAGCAGCTCAGAGGGGCAGGTCTCCGGCTACACCTTC.

This chain links TRBV7-8 with TRBJ2-1, with TRBD2 matching 11 bases. Trimming removed 4 bases from V and 3 bases from J; junction bases left unmatched: 5. This CDR3 contains 16 residues. Germline V gene data show CDR1 as SGHVS and CDR2 as FQNEAQ. As DNA, the CDR3 is TGTGCCAGCAGCTCCACCGGGACTAGCGGCTACAATGAGCAGTTCTTC. As protein: CASSSTGTSGYNEQFF.